What follows describes a single T cell receptor (beta chain). The V gene's germline CDR1 is SGDLS and CDR2 YYNGEE. V was cut by 0 bases and J by 8 bases, with 11 bases left in between. CDR3 length: 14 residues. All sequencing subjects had displayed CD8+CD57+ cell expansion on flow cytometry. This entry is derived from a study of CD8+CD57+ T cells in acquired aplastic anemia. It was genomic DNA that served as the template for profiling TCR beta VDJ and CDR3. TCRdb passed the reads through MiXCR, listing each CDR3 protein once. The sample lists 75,000 to 80,000 distinct CDR3 sequences; 55% to 75% were seen once.

The receptor comes from a human donor with aplastic anemia. Sequences were obtained from sorted CD4+, CD8+, or CD8+CD57+ T cells (not recorded which) from PBMCs. This chain joins TRBV9 and TRBJ1-4; no definite D call. This chain's CDR3 is CASSVAPEGEKLFF. DNA for the CDR3: TGTGCCAGCAGCGTAGCTCCGGAAGGGGAAAAACTGTTTTTT.